Listed here is a single T cell receptor (beta chain). Its target is unknown. Despite likely unrecorded immune exposures, the donors were nominally healthy at the time of sampling. This entry belongs to a study of cytomegalovirus exposure and HLA in healthy donors. This PCR relied on a set of 60 Vbeta primers and 13 Jbeta primers. TCRdb keeps only in-frame clones here, not all; method: immunoSEQ multiplex PCR. Of some 130,000 clones in the sample, approximately 83% were seen once. Looked up from germline, CDR1 is GTSNPN and CDR2 is SVGIG (reference sequence). The V end lost 2 bases, the J end lost 6 bases, and 19 bases lay between the germline ends. The CDR3 loop spans 15 amino acids. Overall study results and limits: Some highly shared sequence variants likely arose as a pipeline artifact. It was reported in a later analysis that an Asian-associated ancestry cluster showed fewer N-insertions than the approximately 670-donor mean. TCR beta chain V- and J-gene trimming was linked, in a later analysis, to a missense variant in DCLRE1C.

The V and J genes are TRBV30 and TRBJ1-1; D might be TRBD1 (5 bases). The source is a man in his forties or fifties in good health and CMV-seronegative. The sequenced material came from PBMCs. The CDR3 reads CAWSLPGIGGAEAFF. CDR3 DNA: TGTGCCTGGAGTCTTCCTGGGATCGGAGGGGCTGAAGCTTTCTTT.